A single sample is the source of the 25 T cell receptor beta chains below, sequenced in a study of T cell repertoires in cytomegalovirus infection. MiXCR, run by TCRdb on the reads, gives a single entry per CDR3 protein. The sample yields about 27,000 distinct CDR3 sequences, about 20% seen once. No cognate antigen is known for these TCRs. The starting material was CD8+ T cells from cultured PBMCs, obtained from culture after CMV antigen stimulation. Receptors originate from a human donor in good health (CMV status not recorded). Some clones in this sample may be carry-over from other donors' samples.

The CDR3, as DNA: TGTGCCAGCAGCTTAGCATCCAGCGGGACAGATACGCAGTATTTT. The encoded protein is CASSLASSGTDTQYF. The chain joins TRBV7-8 to TRBJ2-3, with D perhaps matching TRBD2 (6 bases). The CDR3 runs 15 residues. Germline loops: CDR1 SGHVS, CDR2 FQNEAQ. V dropped 0 bases and J dropped 3 bases, with 10 bases sitting between them.

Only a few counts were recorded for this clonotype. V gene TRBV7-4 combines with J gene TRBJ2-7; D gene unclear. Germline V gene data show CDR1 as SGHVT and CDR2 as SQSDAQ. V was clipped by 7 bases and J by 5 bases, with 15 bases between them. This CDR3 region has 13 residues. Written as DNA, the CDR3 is TGTGCCAGCACCGAGCTAAAAACCGACGAGCAGTACTTC. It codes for CASTELKTDEQYF.

The CDR3 sequence is CSVEYRSGPLNEQFF. CDR3 in DNA: TGCAGCGTTGAATATAGGAGCGGCCCCCTCAATGAGCAGTTCTTC. This sequence joins TRBV29-1 and TRBJ2-1, with D perhaps TRBD2 (5 bases). V lost 2 bases to trimming and J lost 6 bases, with 17 bases between them. The CDR3 contains 15 residues. The germline V gene has CDR1 SQVTM and CDR2 ANQGSEA.

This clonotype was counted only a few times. CDR3 DNA sequence: TGTGCCAGCAGCCTACTCGATGGGACTAGCGGGAGAGGGGTAAAAGAGACCCAGTACTTC. Its translation is CASSLLDGTSGRGVKETQYF. V usage is TRBV7-2 and J usage is TRBJ2-5; TRBD2 matches at 14 bases. Germline trimming cut 5 bases from V and 3 bases from J; bases unmatched to any gene: 17. The CDR3 consists of 20 residues. Germline V lookup: CDR1 SGHTA, CDR2 FQGNSA.

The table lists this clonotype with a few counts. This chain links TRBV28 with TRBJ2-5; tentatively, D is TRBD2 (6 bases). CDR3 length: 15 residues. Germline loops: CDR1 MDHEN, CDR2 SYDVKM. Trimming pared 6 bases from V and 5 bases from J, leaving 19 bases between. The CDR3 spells CASRSFSGSWETQYF. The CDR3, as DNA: TGTGCCAGCAGGTCGTTTAGCGGCAGTTGGGAGACCCAGTACTTC.

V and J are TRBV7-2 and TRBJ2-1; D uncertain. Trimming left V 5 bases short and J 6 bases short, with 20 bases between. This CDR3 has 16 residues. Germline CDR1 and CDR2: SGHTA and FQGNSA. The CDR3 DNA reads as TGTGCCAGCAGCGTAAATGCTCTAAGAGGCGCCAATGAGCAGTTCTTC. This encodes CASSVNALRGANEQFF. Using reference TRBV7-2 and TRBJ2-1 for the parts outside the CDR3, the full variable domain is GAGVSQSPSNKVTEKGKDVELRCDPISGHTALYWYRQSLGQGLEFLIYFQGNSAPDKSGLPSDRFSAERTGGSVSTLTIQRTQQEDSAVYLCASSVNALRGANEQFFGPGTRLTVL.

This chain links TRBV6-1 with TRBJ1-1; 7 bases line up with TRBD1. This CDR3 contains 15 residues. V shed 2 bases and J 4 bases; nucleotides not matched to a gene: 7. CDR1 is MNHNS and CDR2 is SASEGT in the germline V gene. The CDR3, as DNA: TGTGCCAGCAGTGAACCAGGGACAGTGGGCACTGAAGCTTTCTTT. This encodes CASSEPGTVGTEAFF.

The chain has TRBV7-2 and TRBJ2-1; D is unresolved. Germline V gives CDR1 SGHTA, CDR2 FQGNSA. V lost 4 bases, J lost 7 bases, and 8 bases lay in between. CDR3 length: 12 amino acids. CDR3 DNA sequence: TGTGCCAGCAGCTGGGGTGGAAATGAGCAGTTCTTC. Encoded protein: CASSWGGNEQFF.

As DNA, the CDR3 is TGTGCCAGCAGTACAGGGGTACGGCAGCCCCAGCATTTT. Protein product: CASSTGVRQPQHF. This rearrangement joins TRBV12-3 or TRBV12-4 to TRBJ1-5, with 7 nucleotides matching TRBD1. Germline trimming cut 5 bases from V and 7 bases from J; bases unmatched to any gene: 5. This CDR3 has 13 amino acids.

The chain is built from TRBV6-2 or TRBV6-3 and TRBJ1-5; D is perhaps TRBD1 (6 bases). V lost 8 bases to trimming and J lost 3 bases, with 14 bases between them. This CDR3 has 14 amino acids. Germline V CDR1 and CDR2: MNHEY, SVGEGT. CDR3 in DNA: TGTGCCAGCCGACCGACAGGACTCAATCAGCCCCAGCATTTT. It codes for CASRPTGLNQPQHF.

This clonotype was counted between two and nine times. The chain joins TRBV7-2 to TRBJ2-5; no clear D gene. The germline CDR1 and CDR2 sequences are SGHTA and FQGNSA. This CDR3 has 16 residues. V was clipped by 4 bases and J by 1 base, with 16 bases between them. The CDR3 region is CASSSLARIGQETQYF. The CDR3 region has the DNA TGTGCCAGCAGCTCCCTTGCCAGAATCGGCCAAGAGACCCAGTACTTC.

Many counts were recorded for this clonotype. CDR3 bases: TGTGCCAGCTATCGAACCGGACAAAGTGGTGAGCAGTTCTTC. This codes for CASYRTGQSGEQFF. The chain carries TRBV7-9 and TRBJ2-1, with D perhaps matching TRBD1 (5 bases). Germline CDR1 is SEHNR and CDR2 is FQNEAQ (reference sequence). The length of the CDR3 is 14 residues. With 8 bases removed from V and 9 bases from J, the gap between germline ends came to 20 bases.

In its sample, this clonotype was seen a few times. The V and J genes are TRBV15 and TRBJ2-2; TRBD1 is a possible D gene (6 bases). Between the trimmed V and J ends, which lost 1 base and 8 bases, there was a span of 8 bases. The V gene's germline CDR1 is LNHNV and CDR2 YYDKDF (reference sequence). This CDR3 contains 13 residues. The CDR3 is CATSRAGQGELFF. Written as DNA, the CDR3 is TGTGCCACCAGCAGAGCCGGACAGGGGGAGCTGTTTTTT.

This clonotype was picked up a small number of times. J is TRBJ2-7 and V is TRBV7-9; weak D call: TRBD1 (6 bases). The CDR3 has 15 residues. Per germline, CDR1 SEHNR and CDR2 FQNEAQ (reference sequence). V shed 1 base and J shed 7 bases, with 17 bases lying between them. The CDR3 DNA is TGTGCCAGCAGCTTAGGAACAGGGTCGCTTTGGGAGCAGTACTTC. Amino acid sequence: CASSLGTGSLWEQYF.

This chain's CDR3 is CASSLAGLDQFF. The CDR3 coding sequence is TGTGCCAGCAGTTTAGCGGGGTTAGACCAGTTCTTC. The chain couples TRBV12-3 or TRBV12-4 to TRBJ2-1; D call uncertain. The CDR3 is made up of 12 amino acids. The germline V and J ends were trimmed by 0 bases and 13 bases, with 10 bases remaining between them.

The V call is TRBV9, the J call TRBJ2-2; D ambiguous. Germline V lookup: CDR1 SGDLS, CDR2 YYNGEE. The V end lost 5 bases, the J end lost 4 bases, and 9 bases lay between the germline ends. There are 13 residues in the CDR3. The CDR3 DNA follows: TGTGCCAGCAGTCGGAGCCCCACCGGGGAGCTGTTTTTT. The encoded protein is CASSRSPTGELFF.

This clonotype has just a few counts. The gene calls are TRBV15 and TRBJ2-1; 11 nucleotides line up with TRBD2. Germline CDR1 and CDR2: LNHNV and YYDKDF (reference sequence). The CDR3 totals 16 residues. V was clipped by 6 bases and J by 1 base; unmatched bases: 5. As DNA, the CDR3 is TGTGCCACCAGGGAAATAGCGGGAGGGTCCTACAATGAGCAGTTCTTC. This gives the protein CATREIAGGSYNEQFF.

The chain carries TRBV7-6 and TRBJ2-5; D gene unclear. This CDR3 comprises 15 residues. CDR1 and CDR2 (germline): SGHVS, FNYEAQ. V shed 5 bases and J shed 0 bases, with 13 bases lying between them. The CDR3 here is CASSPNPTDQETQYF. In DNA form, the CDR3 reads TGTGCCAGCAGCCCTAACCCAACGGACCAAGAGACCCAGTACTTC. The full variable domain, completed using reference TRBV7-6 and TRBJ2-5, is GAGVSQSPRYKVTKRGQDVALRCDPISGHVSLYWYRQALGQGPEFLTYFNYEAQQDKSGLPNDRFSAERPEGSISTLTIQRTEQRDSAMYRCASSPNPTDQETQYFGPGTRLLVL.

The CDR3 DNA follows: TGTGCCAGCAGCATAGGGGCCCCTGAAGCTTTCTTT. This encodes CASSIGAPEAFF. The rearrangement joins TRBV7-2 to TRBJ1-1, with D perhaps matching TRBD1 (5 bases). The CDR3 sequence is 12 residues long. CDR1 is SGHTA and CDR2 is FQGNSA in the germline V gene. Trimming removed 5 bases from V and 6 bases from J, with 10 bases in between. The full variable domain, its missing parts supplied by reference TRBV7-2 and TRBJ1-1, is GAGVSQSPSNKVTEKGKDVELRCDPISGHTALYWYRQSLGQGLEFLIYFQGNSAPDKSGLPSDRFSAERTGGSVSTLTIQRTQQEDSAVYLCASSIGAPEAFFGQGTRLTVV.

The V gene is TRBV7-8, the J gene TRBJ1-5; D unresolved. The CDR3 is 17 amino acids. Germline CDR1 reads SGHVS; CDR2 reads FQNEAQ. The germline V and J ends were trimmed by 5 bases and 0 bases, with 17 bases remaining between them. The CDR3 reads CASSPGRAGYSNQPQHF. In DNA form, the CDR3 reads TGTGCCAGCAGCCCCGGAAGGGCGGGGTATAGCAATCAGCCCCAGCATTTT.

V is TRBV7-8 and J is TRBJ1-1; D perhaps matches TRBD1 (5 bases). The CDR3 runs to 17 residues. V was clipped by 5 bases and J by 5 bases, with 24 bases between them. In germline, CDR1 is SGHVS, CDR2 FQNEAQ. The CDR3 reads CASSLGAKSRSGTEAFF. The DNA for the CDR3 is TGTGCCAGCAGCCTTGGGGCGAAAAGCAGGTCGGGGACTGAAGCTTTCTTT.

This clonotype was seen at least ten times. CDR3 region: CASQSVALYMNTEAFF. The CDR3 DNA reads as TGTGCCAGCCAGTCCGTCGCTCTTTATATGAACACTGAAGCTTTCTTT. V gene TRBV28 combines with J gene TRBJ1-1; D not certain. V was clipped by 8 bases and J by 0 bases, with 19 bases between them. From germline, CDR1 is MDHEN and CDR2 SYDVKM. The CDR3 consists of 16 residues.

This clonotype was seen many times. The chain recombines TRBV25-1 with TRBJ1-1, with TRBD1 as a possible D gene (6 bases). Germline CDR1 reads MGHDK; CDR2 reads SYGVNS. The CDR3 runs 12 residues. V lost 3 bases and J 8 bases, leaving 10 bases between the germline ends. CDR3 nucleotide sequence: TGTGCCAGCAGTGATGGGGGGGCAGAAGCTTTCTTT. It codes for CASSDGGAEAFF.

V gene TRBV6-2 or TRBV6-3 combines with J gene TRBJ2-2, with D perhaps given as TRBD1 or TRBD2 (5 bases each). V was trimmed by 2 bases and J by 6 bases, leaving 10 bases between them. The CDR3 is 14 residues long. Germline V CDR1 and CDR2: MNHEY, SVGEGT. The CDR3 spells CASSYLRDPGELFF. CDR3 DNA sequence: TGTGCCAGCAGTTACCTTCGGGACCCCGGGGAGCTGTTTTTT.

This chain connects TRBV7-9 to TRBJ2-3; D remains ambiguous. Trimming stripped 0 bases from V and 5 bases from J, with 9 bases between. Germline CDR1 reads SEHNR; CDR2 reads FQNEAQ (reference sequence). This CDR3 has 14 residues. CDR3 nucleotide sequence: TGTGCCAGCAGCTTAGCCTCACTGATAGATACGCAGTATTTT. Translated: CASSLASLIDTQYF.